Shown below are 8 T cell receptor beta chains from a single sample sequenced in a study of memory CD4+ T cells and cytomegalovirus serostatus. Sequencing used immunoSEQ multiplex PCR; TCRdb keeps in-frame clones, though not all of them. The sample contains about 50,000 clones, under 80% of which appear only once. The sort gate was single viable CD3+CD4+CD8-CD45RO+ cells for memory CD4+ T cells. The sample consisted of memory CD4+ T cells from blood. Receptors were obtained from an adult in good health and CMV-seronegative.

By sample fraction, this clone is medium-sized (0.01 to 0.1%). The chain couples TRBV10-3 to TRBJ2-1, with 8 bases identical to TRBD2. The CDR3 runs 13 residues. Germline trimming cut 11 bases from V and 5 bases from J; bases unmatched to any gene: 8. Germline lookup yields CDR1 ENHRY and CDR2 SYGVKD. The CDR3 region is CAAGGQTDNEQFF. DNA of the CDR3: TGTGCCGCGGGGGGTCAAACCGACAATGAGCAGTTCTTC.

The rearrangement joins TRBV11-2 to TRBJ2-1; 8 positions agree with TRBD2. The V gene end was trimmed by 3 bases and the J gene end by 7 bases; junction bases not matched to a gene: 8. The V gene's germline CDR1 is SGHAT and CDR2 FQNNGV. The CDR3 totals 15 residues. CDR3 coding DNA: TGTGCCAGCAGCTTTTACGGGGGGGCAGTGAATGAGCAGTTCTTC. This encodes CASSFYGGAVNEQFF.

V is TRBV7-2 and J is TRBJ1-2; D not resolved. Germline values: CDR1 SGHTA, CDR2 FQGNSA. This CDR3 is 13 amino acids long. Trimming removed 1 base from V and 4 bases from J, with 7 bases in between. The CDR3 is CASSLGGAYGYTF. The CDR3 coding sequence is TGTGCCAGCAGCTTAGGGGGTGCCTATGGCTACACCTTC. Together with reference TRBV7-2 and TRBJ1-2, the CDR3 gives the full variable domain: GAGVSQSPSNKVTEKGKDVELRCDPISGHTALYWYRQSLGQGLEFLIYFQGNSAPDKSGLPSDRFSAERTGGSVSTLTIQRTQQEDSAVYLCASSLGGAYGYTFGSGTRLTVV.

V and J are TRBV28 and TRBJ1-1; the D is unclear. CDR3 size: 14 residues. V gave up 7 bases and J gave up 0 bases, with 12 bases separating them. Germline CDR1 reads MDHEN; CDR2 reads SYDVKM. The CDR3 reads CASTGTSMNTEAFF. The CDR3 DNA follows: TGTGCCAGCACAGGTACAAGCATGAACACTGAAGCTTTCTTT.

This rearrangement joins TRBV11-1 to TRBJ2-5, with D unresolved. From germline, CDR1 is SGHAT and CDR2 FQDESV (reference sequence). Trimming pared 1 base from V and 4 bases from J, leaving 1 base between. The CDR3 is 11 residues long. The CDR3 sequence: CASSLVETQYF. As DNA, the CDR3 is TGTGCCAGCAGCTTAGTAGAGACCCAGTACTTC. The complete variable domain, with remaining parts taken from reference TRBV11-1 and TRBJ2-5, reads EAEVAQSPRYKITEKSQAVAFWCDPISGHATLYWYRQILGQGPELLVQFQDESVVDDSQLPKDRFSAERLKGVDSTLKIQPAELGDSAMYLCASSLVETQYFGPGTRLLVL.

The chain combines TRBV9 with TRBJ1-2, with 8 bases fitting TRBD1. The germline gives CDR1 SGDLS, CDR2 YYNGEE. The CDR3 sequence is 14 residues long. Losses at the gene ends were 1 base for V and 8 bases for J; bases not matched to a gene: 7. The DNA of the CDR3 is TGTGCCAGCAGCGTACTTGGACAGGGCGACGGCTACACCTTC. Its translation is CASSVLGQGDGYTF.

This clone was found once. V is TRBV2 and J is TRBJ1-5; 8 bases align to TRBD1. Trimming cost V 7 bases and J 6 bases; bases outside gene matches: 5. Per the germline V gene, CDR1 is SNHLY and CDR2 is FYNNEI. This CDR3 has 13 amino acids. The CDR3 DNA reads as TGTGCCAGCACGGACAGGGAAAGTCAGCCCCAGCATTTT. This encodes CASTDRESQPQHF.

The J gene is TRBJ1-1, the V gene TRBV5-1; 7 nucleotides match TRBD1. The germline gives CDR1 SGHRS, CDR2 YFSETQ. The CDR3 contains 15 residues. V lost 5 bases, J lost 4 bases, and 11 bases stayed unmatched. The CDR3 bases are TGCGCCAGCAGAAGATTTGGACAGGTGGGCACTGAAGCTTTCTTT. Its protein product is CASRRFGQVGTEAFF.